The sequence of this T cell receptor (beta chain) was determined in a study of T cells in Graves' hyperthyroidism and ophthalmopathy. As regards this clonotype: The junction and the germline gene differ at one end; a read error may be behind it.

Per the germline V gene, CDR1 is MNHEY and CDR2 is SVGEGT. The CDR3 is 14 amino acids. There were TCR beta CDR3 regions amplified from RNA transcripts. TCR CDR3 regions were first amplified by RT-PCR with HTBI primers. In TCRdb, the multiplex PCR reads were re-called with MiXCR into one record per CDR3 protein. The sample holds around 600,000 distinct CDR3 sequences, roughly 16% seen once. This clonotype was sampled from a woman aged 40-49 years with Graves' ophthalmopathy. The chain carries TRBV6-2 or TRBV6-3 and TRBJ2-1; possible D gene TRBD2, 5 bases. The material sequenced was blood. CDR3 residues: CASSDSADLHEQFF. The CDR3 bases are TGTGCCAGCAGTGACTCGGCGGACTTACACGAGCAGTTCTTC.